The 3 T cell receptor beta chains below all came from one sample that was sequenced in a study of blood T cell repertoires in COVID-19. Data came from immunoSEQ multiplex PCR; TCRdb stores just in-frame clones and leaves some out. The table has approximately 400,000 clones, about 91% seen once; the top ten hold around 13%. The sequenced sample consisted of peripheral blood. These receptors originate from a woman between 50 and 59 years old with COVID-19, enrolled during active disease.

The genes are TRBV10-3 and TRBJ1-1, with D possibly matching TRBD1 (6 bases). Trimming took 6 bases from V and 8 from J, leaving 22 bases between them. CDR1 is ENHRY and CDR2 is SYGVKD in the germline V gene. The CDR3 totals 15 residues. DNA for the CDR3: TGTGCCATCAGGGTAGGGAGGGGGGATGGAGGCGAAGCTTTCTTT. The encoded protein is CAIRVGRGDGGEAFF.

This rearrangement joins TRBV7-2 to TRBJ2-4; tentatively, D is TRBD1 (6 bases). The V end lost 0 bases, the J end lost 8 bases, and 14 bases lay between the germline ends. CDR1 SGHTA and CDR2 FQGNSA come from the germline V gene. The CDR3 consists of 15 residues. For the CDR3, the DNA is TGTGCCAGCAGCTTAGCCCTCAGGGGAAGGGACATTCAGTACTTC. It translates to CASSLALRGRDIQYF.

This clone has just a few counts. The chain combines TRBV6-5 with TRBJ1-1; D unresolved. V was cut by 7 bases and J by 4 bases, with 7 bases left in between. Per the germline V gene, CDR1 is MNHEY and CDR2 is SVGAGI. The CDR3 sequence is 11 residues long. The CDR3 DNA reads TGTGCCAGCATGGCGGGCACTGAAGCTTTCTTT. It is translated as CASMAGTEAFF.